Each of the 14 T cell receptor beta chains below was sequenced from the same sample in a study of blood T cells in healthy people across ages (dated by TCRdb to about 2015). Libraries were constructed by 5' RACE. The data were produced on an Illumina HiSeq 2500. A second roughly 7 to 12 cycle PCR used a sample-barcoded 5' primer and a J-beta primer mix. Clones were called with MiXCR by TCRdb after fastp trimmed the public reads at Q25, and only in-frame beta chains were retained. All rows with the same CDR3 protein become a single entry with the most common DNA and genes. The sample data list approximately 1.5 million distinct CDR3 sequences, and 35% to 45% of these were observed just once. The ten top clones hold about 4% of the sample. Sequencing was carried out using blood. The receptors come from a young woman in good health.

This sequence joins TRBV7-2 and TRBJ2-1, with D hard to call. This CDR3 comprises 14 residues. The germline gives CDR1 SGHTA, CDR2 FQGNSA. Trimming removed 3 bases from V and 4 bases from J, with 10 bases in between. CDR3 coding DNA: TGTGCCAGCAGCTTTCTGGGCAGGTACAATGAGCAGTTCTTC. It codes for CASSFLGRYNEQFF. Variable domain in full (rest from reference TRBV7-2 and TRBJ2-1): GAGVSQSPSNKVTEKGKDVELRCDPISGHTALYWYRQSLGQGLEFLIYFQGNSAPDKSGLPSDRFSAERTGGSVSTLTIQRTQQEDSAVYLCASSFLGRYNEQFFGPGTRLTVL.

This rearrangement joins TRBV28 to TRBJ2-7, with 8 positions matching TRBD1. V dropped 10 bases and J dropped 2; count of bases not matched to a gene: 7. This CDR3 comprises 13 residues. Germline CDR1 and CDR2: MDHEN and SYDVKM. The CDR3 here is CAIGQGRTYEQYF. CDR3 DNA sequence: TGTGCCATAGGACAGGGACGAACCTACGAGCAGTACTTC.

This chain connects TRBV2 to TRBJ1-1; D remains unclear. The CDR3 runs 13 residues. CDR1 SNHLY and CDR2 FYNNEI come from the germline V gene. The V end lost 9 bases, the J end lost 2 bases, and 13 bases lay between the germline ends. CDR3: CASRPEINTEAFF. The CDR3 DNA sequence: TGTGCCAGTCGCCCGGAGATAAACACTGAAGCTTTCTTT.

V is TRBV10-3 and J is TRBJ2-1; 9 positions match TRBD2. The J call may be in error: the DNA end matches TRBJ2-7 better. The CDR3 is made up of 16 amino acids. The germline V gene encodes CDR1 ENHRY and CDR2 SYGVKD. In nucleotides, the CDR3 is TGTGCCATCAGCGATAGCGGGGGAAGCTCCTACAATGAGCAGTACTTC. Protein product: CAISDSGGSSYNEQYF.

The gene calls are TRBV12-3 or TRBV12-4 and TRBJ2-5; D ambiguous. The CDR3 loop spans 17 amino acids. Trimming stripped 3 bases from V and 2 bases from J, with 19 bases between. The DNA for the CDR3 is TGTGCCAGCAGTTTGGGTTCGGCTAGATCCTTTCAAGAGACCCAGTACTTC. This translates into CASSLGSARSFQETQYF.

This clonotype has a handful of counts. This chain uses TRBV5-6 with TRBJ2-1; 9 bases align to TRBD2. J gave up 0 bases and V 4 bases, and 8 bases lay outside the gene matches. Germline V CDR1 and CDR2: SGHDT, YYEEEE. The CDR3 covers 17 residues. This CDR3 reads CASSPIAGVSSYNEQFF. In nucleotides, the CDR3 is TGTGCCAGCAGCCCCATAGCGGGAGTGAGCTCCTACAATGAGCAGTTCTTC.

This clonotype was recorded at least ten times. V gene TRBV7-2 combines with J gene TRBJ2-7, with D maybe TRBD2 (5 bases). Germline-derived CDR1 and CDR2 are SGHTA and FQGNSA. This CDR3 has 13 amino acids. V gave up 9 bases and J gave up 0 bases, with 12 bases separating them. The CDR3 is CASKERSSYEQYF. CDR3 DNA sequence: TGTGCCAGTAAAGAGCGGAGCTCCTACGAGCAGTACTTC.

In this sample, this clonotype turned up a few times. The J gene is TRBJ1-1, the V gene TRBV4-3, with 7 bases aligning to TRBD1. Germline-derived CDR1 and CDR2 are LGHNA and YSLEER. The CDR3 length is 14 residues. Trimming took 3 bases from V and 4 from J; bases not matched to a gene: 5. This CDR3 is CASSHTGEGTEAFF. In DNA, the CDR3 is TGCGCCAGCAGCCACACAGGGGAGGGCACTGAAGCTTTCTTT.

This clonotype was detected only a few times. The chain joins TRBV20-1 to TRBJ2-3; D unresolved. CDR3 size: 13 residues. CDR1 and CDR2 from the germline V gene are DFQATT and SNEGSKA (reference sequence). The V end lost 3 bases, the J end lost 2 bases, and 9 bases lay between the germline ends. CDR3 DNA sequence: TGCAGTGCTAGGGTTCAAACCACAGATACGCAGTATTTT. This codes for CSARVQTTDTQYF.

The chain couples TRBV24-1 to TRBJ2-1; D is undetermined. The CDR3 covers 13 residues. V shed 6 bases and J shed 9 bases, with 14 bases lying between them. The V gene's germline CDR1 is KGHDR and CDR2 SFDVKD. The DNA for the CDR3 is TGTGCCACCAGTTGGCAGGCATTCAGTGAGCAGTTCTTC. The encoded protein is CATSWQAFSEQFF.

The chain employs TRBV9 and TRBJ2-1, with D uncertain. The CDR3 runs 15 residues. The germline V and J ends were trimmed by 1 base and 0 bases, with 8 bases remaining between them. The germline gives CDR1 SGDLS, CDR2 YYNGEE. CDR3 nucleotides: TGTGCCAGCAGCGTACATACCAGCTCCTACAATGAGCAGTTCTTC. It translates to CASSVHTSSYNEQFF. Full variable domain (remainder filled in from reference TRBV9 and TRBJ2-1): DSGVTQTPKHLITATGQRVTLRCSPRSGDLSVYWYQQSLDQGLQFLIQYYNGEERAKGNILERFSAQQFPDLHSELNLSSLELGDSALYFCASSVHTSSYNEQFFGPGTRLTVL.

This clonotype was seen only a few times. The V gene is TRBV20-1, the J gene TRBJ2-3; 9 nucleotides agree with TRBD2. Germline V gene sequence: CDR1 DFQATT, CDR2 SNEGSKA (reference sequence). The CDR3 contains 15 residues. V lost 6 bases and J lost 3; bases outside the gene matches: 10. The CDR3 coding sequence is TGCAGTGCCCCGAGGGCTAGCGGGGAGACAGATACGCAGTATTTT. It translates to CSAPRASGETDTQYF.

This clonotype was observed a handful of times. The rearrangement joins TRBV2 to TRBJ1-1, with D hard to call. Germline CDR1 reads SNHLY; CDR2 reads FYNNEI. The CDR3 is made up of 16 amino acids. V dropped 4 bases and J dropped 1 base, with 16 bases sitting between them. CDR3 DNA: TGTGCCAGCAGTGTATCCCTGGATGCGGGGAACACTGAAGCTTTCTTT. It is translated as CASSVSLDAGNTEAFF.

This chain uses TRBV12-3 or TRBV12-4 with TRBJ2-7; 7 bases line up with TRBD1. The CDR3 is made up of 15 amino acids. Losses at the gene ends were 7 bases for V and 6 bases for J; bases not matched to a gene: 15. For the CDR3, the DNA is TGTGCCAGCACCCGATCCAAGACAGGGAGTCGCGAGCAGTACTTC. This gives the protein CASTRSKTGSREQYF.